The clone carrying this T cell receptor (beta chain) was detected once. Enrollees, about 18 to 90 years old, lived in 24 US areas. Two negative PCRs, clearance, or symptom resolution were required of recovered Cohort 3 donors. CDR3 length equals 11 residues. The V gene lost 5 bases and the J gene lost 10 bases, with 11 bases spanning the gap. CDR1 and CDR2 (germline): MGHDK, SYGVNS. This record comes from a study of blood T cell repertoires in COVID-19. Study-wide background: The United States, Italy and Spain were the sources of the acute and convalescent COVID-19 samples.

Profiled with immunoSEQ multiplex PCR; TCRdb holds only in-frame clones, not every one. Of hundreds of thousands of clones listed, less than 90% are singletons. Sequencing was done on a sample of PBMCs or T cells enriched from blood (not recorded which). The chain recombines TRBV25-1 with TRBJ1-2; D possibly corresponds to TRBD1 (5 bases). This clonotype was obtained from a woman in her 50s who had recovered from COVID-19. CDR3: CASSRGLDYTF. CDR3 DNA: TGTGCCAGCAGTCGGGGGTTGGACTACACCTTC.